This TCR beta chain was profiled in a study of blood T cell repertoires in COVID-19. In the original workflow: Nucleated cell counts were estimated from reference gene primer amplification. Sequencing used immunoSEQ multiplex PCR; TCRdb keeps in-frame clones, though not all of them. The V and J calls and clone size come from that table; D and trimming were worked out from the DNA. This sample has over 150,000 clones, with around nine tenths found just once. V lost 10 bases to trimming and J lost 1 base; unmatched junction nucleotides: 5. The CDR3 sequence is 14 residues long. Germline V lookup: CDR1 SNHLY, CDR2 FYNNEI.

This TCR was recovered from a woman aged 70-85 years with COVID-19, enrolled during active disease. Material for sequencing was peripheral blood. The V and J genes are TRBV2 and TRBJ1-5; 9 positions agree with TRBD1. The CDR3 DNA reads TGTGCCACTACGGACAGGGGAAGCAATCAGCCCCAGCATTTT. Its protein is CATTDRGSNQPQHF.